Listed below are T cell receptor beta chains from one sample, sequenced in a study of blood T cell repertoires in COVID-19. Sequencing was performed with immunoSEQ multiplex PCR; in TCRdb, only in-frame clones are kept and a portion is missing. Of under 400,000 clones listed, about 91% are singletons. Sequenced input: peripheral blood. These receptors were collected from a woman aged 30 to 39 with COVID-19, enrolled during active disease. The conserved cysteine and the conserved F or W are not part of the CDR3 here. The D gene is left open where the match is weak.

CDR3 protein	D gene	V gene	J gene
ASSLGDYAGQPQH	.	TRBV7-9	TRBJ1-5
ASSFTSGGAGDTQY	TRBD2	TRBV7-2	TRBJ2-3
ASGQQGNQPQH	TRBD1	TRBV12-5	TRBJ1-5
SVAGGQSYGYT	.	TRBV29-1	TRBJ1-2
ASSLPGTGSSPLH	TRBD1	TRBV5-1	TRBJ1-6
ASSPYTPGDSLDLYGYT	TRBD1	TRBV18	TRBJ1-2
ASSLAAAYTDTQY	.	TRBV7-8	TRBJ2-3
ASSPRGTSNSPLH	.	TRBV6-5	TRBJ1-6
ASSSPGYEQY	.	TRBV27	TRBJ2-7
SVDSNPYNEQF	.	TRBV29-1	TRBJ2-1
ASGAGGEAF	.	TRBV2	TRBJ1-1
ASSLVAGLSTDTQY	TRBD2	TRBV7-3	TRBJ2-3
ASSGDSWGIQPQH	TRBD1	TRBV7-8	TRBJ1-5
ASSYYGQSNQPQH	.	TRBV6-5	TRBJ1-5
ASSPDTGELF	.	TRBV7-9	TRBJ2-2
ASSAQGGETQY	.	TRBV6-6	TRBJ2-5
ASSESGDSNYGYT	TRBD1	TRBV25-1	TRBJ1-2
ASSYSKSVNEQF	.	TRBV6-2/TRBV6-3	TRBJ2-1
ATSETGQGRHEQY	TRBD1	TRBV24-1	TRBJ2-7
ASSRQSRDTQY	.	TRBV7-2	TRBJ2-3
AISDQQGGLTDTQY	.	TRBV10-3	TRBJ2-3
ASSAASAVRSLYGYT	.	TRBV2	TRBJ1-2
AWSGQGVVTEAF	TRBD1	TRBV30	TRBJ1-1
ASSQVAGRYGPGNTIY	.	TRBV4-1	TRBJ1-3
ASSDADRDYGYT	TRBD1	TRBV6-1	TRBJ1-2
ASSLGRTGDTEAF	.	TRBV27	TRBJ1-1
AGRDRRRNTEAF	TRBD1	TRBV5-6	TRBJ1-1
ASSLTPQETQY	.	TRBV7-2	TRBJ2-5
ASSSGTANTGELF	TRBD1	TRBV28	TRBJ2-2
SVEGGGHGLDGYT	.	TRBV29-1	TRBJ1-2
ASSSGQGGEQPQH	TRBD1	TRBV11-3	TRBJ1-5
ASSRPGMYGYT	.	TRBV18	TRBJ1-2
ASSLRDTSTDTQY	.	TRBV7-9	TRBJ2-3
ASRPGGYTEAF	TRBD1	TRBV6-2/TRBV6-3	TRBJ1-1
ASSPSTGTVGEKLF	TRBD1	TRBV18	TRBJ1-4
ASSSDRVGNTIY	TRBD1	TRBV5-4	TRBJ1-3
ASSPGGVWNTEAF	.	TRBV9	TRBJ1-1
ATSTIGQATEAF	TRBD1	TRBV15	TRBJ1-1
ASSIRDGASEQF	.	TRBV19	TRBJ2-1
ASSPNSGTGTVRGYT	TRBD1	TRBV4-2	TRBJ1-2
ASSLAGDDTGELF	.	TRBV11-2	TRBJ2-2
ASSFGGSTQETQY	.	TRBV5-1	TRBJ2-5
ASSLGRVRNTEAF	.	TRBV7-9	TRBJ1-1
ASSFEEPQETQY	.	TRBV5-1	TRBJ2-5
ASSLGRGPSNQPQH	TRBD1	TRBV7-8	TRBJ1-5
ASGLGSGYGYT	.	TRBV2	TRBJ1-2
ASSSRGVSSYNSPLH	.	TRBV5-1	TRBJ1-6